This T cell receptor (beta chain) was documented in a study of cytomegalovirus exposure and HLA in healthy donors. Whole-study results and caveats: The investigators catalogued 150 or so TCR beta chains as cytomegalovirus-associated.

PCR used 60 Vbeta primers and 13 Jbeta primers. Produced via immunoSEQ multiplex PCR; TCRdb's table is partial and in-frame only. The table has tens of thousands of clones, more than 70% seen once. Remarks on this clone: Its antigen remains unidentified.

The ends were cut back, 10 bases at V and 0 bases at J, with 14 bases in the middle. Germline lookup yields CDR1 MGHDK and CDR2 SYGVNS. The CDR3 is 14 amino acids. The origin of this receptor is a male donor in good health and CMV-seropositive. The sample taken for sequencing was PBMCs. V gene TRBV25-1 combines with J gene TRBJ2-3; TRBD1 might be the D (6 bases). CDR3 in DNA: TGTGCCATTCTACAGGGACCTAGCACAGATACGCAGTATTTT. It translates to CAILQGPSTDTQYF. Full variable domain (missing parts from reference TRBV25-1 and TRBJ2-3): EADIYQTPRYLVIGTGKKITLECSQTMGHDKMYWYQQDPGMELHLIHYSYGVNSTEKGDLSSESTVSRIRTEHFPLTLESARPSHTSQYLCAILQGPSTDTQYFGPGTRLTVL.